This T cell receptor (beta chain) was recorded in a study of a mutant IDH1 vaccine in newly diagnosed glioma. For the study at large: Earlier care involved radiotherapy, temozolomide, or both, and the majority received both.

Points on this clone: Its antigen is still unknown.

The protocol was immunoSEQ multiplex PCR, while the TCRdb copy is restricted to in-frame clones and leaves out a portion. Here the sample spans roughly 46,000 clones, 86% being singletons. The CDR3 covers 16 residues. V lost 1 base to trimming and J lost 7 bases; unmatched junction nucleotides: 5. Germline V gene sequence: CDR1 MNHGY, CDR2 SVAAGI. The sample's time point: baseline, week 1 (first vaccination visit). Treatment described: pre-vaccination baseline after standard-of-care therapy. Overall study results and limits: Of all patients, around 93% showed vaccine-induced immune responses.

This specimen was PBMCs, taken from a glioma patient treated with radiotherapy, temozolomide or both. The V call is TRBV6-9, the J call TRBJ2-1; 12 bases map to TRBD2. This TCR derives from a man aged 40-50 years with glioma. This CDR3 is CASSYCGTSGLNEQFF. The CDR3 nucleotides read TGTGCCAGCAGTTATTGCGGGACTAGCGGGTTAAATGAGCAGTTCTTC.